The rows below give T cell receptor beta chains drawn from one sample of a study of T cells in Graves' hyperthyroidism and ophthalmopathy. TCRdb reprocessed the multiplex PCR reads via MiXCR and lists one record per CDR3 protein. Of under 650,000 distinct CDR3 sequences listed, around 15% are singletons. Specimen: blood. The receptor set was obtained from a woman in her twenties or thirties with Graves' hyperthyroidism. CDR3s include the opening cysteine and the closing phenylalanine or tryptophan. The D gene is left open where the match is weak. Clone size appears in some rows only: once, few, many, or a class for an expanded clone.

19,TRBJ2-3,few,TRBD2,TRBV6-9,CASSYPTSGRPTSTDTQYF,TGTGCCAGCAGTTACCCGACTAGCGGGAGGCCGACTAGCACAGATACGCAGTATTTT
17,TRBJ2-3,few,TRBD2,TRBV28,CASSLGTSGMSEDTQYF,TGTGCCAGCAGTCTTGGGACTAGCGGGATGTCAGAAGATACGCAGTATTTT
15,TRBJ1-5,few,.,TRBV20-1,CSATKQGRVNQPQHF,TGCAGTGCTACGAAACAGGGTCGGGTCAATCAGCCCCAGCATTTT
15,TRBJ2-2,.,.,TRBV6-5,CASSSGDIYTGELFF,TGTGCCAGCAGTTCAGGGGACATTTACACCGGGGAGCTGTTTTTT
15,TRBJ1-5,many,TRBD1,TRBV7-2,CASSQGQGPNQPQHF,TGTGCCAGCAGCCAGGGACAGGGCCCCAATCAGCCCCAGCATTTT
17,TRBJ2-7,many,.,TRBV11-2,CASSLAPPRVSAYEQYF,TGTGCCAGCAGCTTAGCCCCTCCCCGGGTATCTGCCTACGAGCAGTACTTC
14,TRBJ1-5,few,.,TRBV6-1,CASTDHYSNQPQHF,TGTGCCAGTACAGACCATTATAGCAATCAGCCCCAGCATTTT
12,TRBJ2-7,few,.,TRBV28,CASDPGSYEQYF,TGTGCCAGCGACCCTGGGTCCTACGAGCAGTACTTC
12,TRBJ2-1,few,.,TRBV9,CASSGKRTEQFF,TGTGCCAGCAGCGGAAAGCGTACTGAGCAGTTCTTC
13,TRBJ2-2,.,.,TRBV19,CASSPFGGGELFF,TGTGCCAGTAGTCCCTTTGGCGGCGGGGAGCTGTTTTTT
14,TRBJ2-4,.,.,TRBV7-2,CASSLMASENIQYF,TGTGCCAGCAGCTTAATGGCTAGCGAAAACATTCAGTACTTC
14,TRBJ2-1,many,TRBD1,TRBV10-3,CAISDGTGTDEQFF,TGTGCCATCAGTGATGGGACAGGCACGGATGAGCAGTTCTTC
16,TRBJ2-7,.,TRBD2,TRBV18,CASSPDGLAGGYEQYF,TGTGCCAGCTCACCAGACGGTCTAGCGGGAGGATACGAGCAGTACTTC
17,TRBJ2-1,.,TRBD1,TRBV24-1,CATSDQGDPNSYNEQFF,TGTGCCACCAGTGACCAGGGGGACCCTAACTCCTACAATGAGCAGTTCTTC
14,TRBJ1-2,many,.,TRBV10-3,CAIMGDAGNYGYTF,TGTGCCATCATGGGGGACGCAGGAAACTATGGCTACACCTTC
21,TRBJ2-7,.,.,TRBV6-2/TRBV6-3,CATSLPAGYPPNRRSSYEQYF,TGTGCCACCTCCCTCCCCGCAGGGTACCCTCCCAATCGGAGAAGCTCCTACGAGCAGTACTTC
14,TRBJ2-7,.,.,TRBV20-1,CSARDRVLAYEQYF,TGCAGTGCTAGAGATCGGGTCCTAGCCTACGAGCAGTACTTC
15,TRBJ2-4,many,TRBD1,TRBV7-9,CASSPRQGRSNIQYF,TGTGCCAGCAGCCCCCGACAGGGCAGATCGAACATTCAGTACTTC
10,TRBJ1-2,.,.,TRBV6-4,CASRGHGYTF,TGTGCCAGCAGGGGACATGGCTACACCTTC
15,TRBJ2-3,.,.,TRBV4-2,CASSAEDSLGDTQYF,TGTGCCAGCAGCGCCGAGGACTCGCTGGGAGATACGCAGTATTTT
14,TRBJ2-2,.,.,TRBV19,CASSKQGRTGELFF,TGTGCCAGTAGTAAACAGGGCCGCACCGGGGAGCTGTTTTTT
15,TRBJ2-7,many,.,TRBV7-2,CASSLDGARIDEQYF,TGTGCCAGCAGCTTAGACGGGGCCCGGATTGACGAGCAGTACTTC
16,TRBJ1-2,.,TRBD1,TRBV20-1,CSARAKPGQGQYGYTF,TGCAGTGCTAGAGCCAAACCGGGACAGGGTCAATATGGCTACACCTTC
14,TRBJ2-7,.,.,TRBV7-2,CASSARQSTYEQYF,TGTGCCAGCAGCGCTAGACAGAGTACCTACGAGCAGTACTTC
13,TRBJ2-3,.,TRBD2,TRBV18,CASSGLDADTQYF,TGTGCCAGCTCGGGACTAGACGCAGATACGCAGTATTTT
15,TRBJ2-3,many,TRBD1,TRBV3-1,CASSRGQGRTDTQYF,TGTGCCAGCAGCCGAGGACAGGGTCGTACAGATACGCAGTATTTT
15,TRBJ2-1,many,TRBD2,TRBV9,CASSVGTSGSNEQFF,TGTGCCAGCAGCGTAGGGACTAGCGGGAGCAATGAGCAGTTCTTC
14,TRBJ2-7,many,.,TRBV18,CASSPSSSNYEQYF,TGTGCCAGCTCACCCTCTAGTTCCAACTACGAGCAGTACTTC
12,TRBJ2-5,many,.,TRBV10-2,CASSGDIMTQYF,TGCGCCAGCAGTGGGGACATCATGACCCAGTACTTC
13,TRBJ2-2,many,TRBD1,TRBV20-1,CSATRGRYGELFF,TGCAGTGCTACCAGGGGGCGATACGGGGAGCTGTTTTTT
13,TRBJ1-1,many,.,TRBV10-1,CASSEAGRTEAFF,TGCGCCAGCAGTGAGGCAGGGCGGACTGAAGCTTTCTTT
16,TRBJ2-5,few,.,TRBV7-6,CASSLRIRTVSRTQYF,TGTGCCAGCAGCTTACGTATCAGGACAGTCTCCAGGACCCAGTACTTC
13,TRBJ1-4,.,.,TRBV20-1,CSGSPTINEKLFF,TGCAGTGGATCCCCTACAATCAATGAAAAACTGTTTTTT